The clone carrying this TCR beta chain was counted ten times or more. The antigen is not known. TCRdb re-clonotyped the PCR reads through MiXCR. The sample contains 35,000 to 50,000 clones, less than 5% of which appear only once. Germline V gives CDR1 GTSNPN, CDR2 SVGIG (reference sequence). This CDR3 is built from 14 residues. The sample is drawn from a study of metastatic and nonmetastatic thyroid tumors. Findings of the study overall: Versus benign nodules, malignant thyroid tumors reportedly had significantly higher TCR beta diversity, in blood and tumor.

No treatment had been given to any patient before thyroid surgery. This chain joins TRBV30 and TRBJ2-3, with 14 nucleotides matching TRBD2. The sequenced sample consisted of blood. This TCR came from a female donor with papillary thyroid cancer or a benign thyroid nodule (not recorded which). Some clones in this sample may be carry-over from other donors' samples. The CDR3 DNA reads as TGTGCTGCGGGACTAGCGGGAGCTATAGATACGCAGTATTTT. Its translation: CAAGLAGAIDTQYF.